These 7 T cell receptor beta chains were all obtained from the same sample, sequenced in a study of blood T cell repertoires in COVID-19. Only in-frame clones appear in the TCRdb table, and some are missing; sequencing was by immunoSEQ multiplex PCR. Of some 150,000 clones in the sample, almost 80% were seen once. Sequencing was carried out using PBMCs or T cells enriched from blood (not recorded which). These receptors were collected from a woman aged 50 to 65 who had recovered from COVID-19.

This chain uses TRBV24-1 with TRBJ2-3; 16 bases align to TRBD2. The length of the CDR3 is 18 residues. V shed 2 bases and J 5 bases; nucleotides not matched to a gene: 6. Germline V gives CDR1 KGHDR, CDR2 SFDVKD. CDR3 sequence reads: CATSDSGLAGGPGDTQYF. Here the CDR3 DNA reads TGTGCCACCAGTGATTCGGGACTAGCGGGAGGGCCGGGAGATACGCAGTATTTT.

The chain recombines TRBV24-1 with TRBJ1-1; weak D call: TRBD1 (6 bases). Trimming left V 10 bases short and J 3 bases short, with 14 bases between. The CDR3 sequence is 13 residues long. Germline loops: CDR1 KGHDR, CDR2 SFDVKD. The CDR3 DNA follows: TGTGCCACAAATCCAGGGGCCGACACTGAAGCTTTCTTT. It yields the protein CATNPGADTEAFF.

To note about this clone: The junction differs from germline at one of its ends, possibly a read error. V and J are TRBV3-1 (or the pseudogene TRBV3-2) and TRBJ1-2; D is unclear. There are 14 residues in the CDR3. Per germline, CDR1 LGHDT and CDR2 YNNKEL (reference sequence). Here the CDR3 DNA reads TGTGCCAGCAACCAAGAGATCGGTCGTGATGGCTACACCTTC. It encodes CASNQEIGRDGYTF.

The V and J genes are TRBV7-9 and TRBJ1-3, with TRBD1 as a possible D gene (5 bases). Germline V gene lookup returns CDR1 SEHNR and CDR2 FQNEAQ (reference sequence). This CDR3 is built from 16 residues. V was shortened by 2 bases and J by 2 bases, with 13 bases between the two germline ends. The CDR3 DNA follows: TGTGCCAGCAGCTTACGCCAGGGAAGGACTGGAAACACCATATATTTT. This codes for CASSLRQGRTGNTIYF.

The V and J genes are TRBV20-1 and TRBJ2-1, with 7 bases lining up with TRBD2. The V segment lost 3 bases and the J segment 9 bases; nucleotides outside the gene matches: 5. This CDR3 has 12 amino acids. The germline V gene has CDR1 DFQATT and CDR2 SNEGSKA (reference sequence). CDR3 in amino acids: CSASGGGVEQFF. In nucleotides, the CDR3 is TGCAGTGCTAGTGGGGGGGGAGTTGAGCAGTTCTTC.

This clone was detected many times. The rearrangement joins TRBV30 to TRBJ2-1; perhaps TRBD2 as D (6 bases). Germline assignment: CDR1 GTSNPN and CDR2 SVGIG (reference sequence). The CDR3 loop spans 14 amino acids. V gave up 0 bases and J gave up 7 bases, with 13 bases separating them. CDR3 residues: CAWSVRFGSNEQFF. CDR3 in DNA: TGTGCCTGGAGTGTACGATTCGGGAGTAATGAGCAGTTCTTC.

V is TRBV5-8 and J is TRBJ2-6, with 9 bases identical to TRBD1. J was trimmed by 4 bases and V by 4 bases; bases with no gene match: 9. The germline gives CDR1 SGHTS, CDR2 YDEGEE. This CDR3 is built from 17 residues. In nucleotides, the CDR3 is TGTGCCAGCAGCCTCCTCGGACAGGGGTCCGGGGCCAACGTCCTGACTTTC. It codes for CASSLLGQGSGANVLTF. The variable domain in full, completed from reference TRBV5-8 and TRBJ2-6, reads EAGVTQSPTHLIKTRGQQATLRCSPISGHTSVYWYQQALGLGLQFLLWYDEGEERNRGNFPPRFSGRQFPNYSSELNVNALELEDSALYLCASSLLGQGSGANVLTFGAGSRLTVL.